This T cell receptor beta chain was identified during a study of T cell responses to AZD1222 COVID-19 vaccine. Findings and caveats of the study: In the spike-specific TCR repertoire, nearly half reportedly target unmutated variant regions. Baseline seropositives among AZD1222 recipients totaled only five or six. Most donors were white British and more were female, and clonal diversity was possibly underestimated.

Turning to this clone: Its antigen remains unknown.

CDR1 MNHEY and CDR2 SMNVEV come from the germline V gene (reference sequence). This CDR3 has 15 residues. V shed 4 bases and J 2 bases; nucleotides not matched to a gene: 2. Some second doses came at about 4 weeks and others at about 12 weeks; these were pooled. The repertoire was sequenced with immunoSEQ multiplex PCR; TCRdb's copy has only in-frame clones and lacks some. The data show about 160,000 clones, 80% to 95% seen once. The J gene is TRBJ1-6, the V gene TRBV27; 7 bases agree with TRBD1. This receptor was taken from an adult who received the AZD1222 COVID-19 vaccine. The specimen was peripheral blood, collected 28 days after the second AZD1222 dose. CDR3 amino acids: CASSSQGTYNSPLHF. In nucleotides, the CDR3 is TGTGCCAGCAGTTCACAGGGGACCTATAATTCACCCCTCCACTTT.